The source of this TCR beta chain is a study of cytotoxic CD8 clonotypes in ibrutinib-treated CLL. Study findings and constraints: Baseline-level clonality went beyond age-matched healthy donors and moved in step with circulating CD8+ T-cell counts.

This CDR3 comprises 14 residues. Germline lookup yields CDR1 KGHSH and CDR2 LQKENI. Germline trimming cut 1 base from V and 11 bases from J; bases unmatched to any gene: 9. About this clone itself: What it binds is not known.

Data came from immunoSEQ multiplex PCR; TCRdb stores just in-frame clones and leaves some out. The top ten clones hold approximately 2% of a sample with 100,000 to 150,000 clones, 80% to 90% of them seen once. The receptor comes from a human donor with chronic lymphocytic leukemia. Sequencing used PBMCs, obtained after 24 months of ibrutinib treatment. The rearrangement links TRBV18 to TRBJ1-2; TRBD1 matches 8 bases. CDR3 sequence reads: CASSPRDRPVGYTF. CDR3 bases: TGTGCCAGCTCACCACGGGACAGGCCTGTCGGGTACACCTTC.